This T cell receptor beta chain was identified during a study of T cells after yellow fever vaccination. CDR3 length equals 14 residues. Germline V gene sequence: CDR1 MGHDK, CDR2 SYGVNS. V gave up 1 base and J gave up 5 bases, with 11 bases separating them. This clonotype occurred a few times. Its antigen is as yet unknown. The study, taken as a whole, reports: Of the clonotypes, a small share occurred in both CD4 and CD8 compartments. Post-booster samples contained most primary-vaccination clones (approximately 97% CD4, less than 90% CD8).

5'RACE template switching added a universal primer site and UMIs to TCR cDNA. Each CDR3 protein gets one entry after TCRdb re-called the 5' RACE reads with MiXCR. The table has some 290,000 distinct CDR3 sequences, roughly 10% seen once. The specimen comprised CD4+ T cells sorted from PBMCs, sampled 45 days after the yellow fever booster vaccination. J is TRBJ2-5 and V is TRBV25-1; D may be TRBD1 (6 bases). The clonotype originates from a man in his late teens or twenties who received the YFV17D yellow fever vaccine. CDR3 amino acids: CASSESGQPETQYF. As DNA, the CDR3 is TGTGCCAGCAGTGAATCAGGACAGCCGGAGACCCAGTACTTC.